The clone carrying this T cell receptor beta chain was seen ten or more times. Its target is unknown. TCRdb used MiXCR to reprocess the RACE reads, holding one entry per CDR3 protein. The top ten hold approximately 5.5% of the sample, which has tens of thousands of distinct CDR3 sequences, about 10% seen once. Time point given: pre-sensitization, week 0. Treatment reported: therapeutic diphenylcyclopropenone sensitization with weekly scalp DPC. Patients had alopecia, were aged 18 to 70, and were not pregnant. Germline V gene data show CDR1 as SGHKS and CDR2 as YYEKEE (reference sequence). V lost 3 bases, J lost 8 bases, and 3 bases stayed unmatched. The CDR3 has 13 amino acids. This sample is drawn from a study of human T cells and chemical hapten exposure. Looking at the study overall: Mainly, slight library volume differences in the pool made TCR yields vary. Study observations and caveats: Once DPC sensitization occurred, TCRs above 1 in 1000 frequency showed no change.

This TCR derives from a woman aged 45-65 years with alopecia areata. Some clones in this sample may be carry-over from other donors' samples. The source was whole blood, collected in connection with sensitization to the hapten diphenylcyclopropenone (DPC). J is TRBJ1-4 and V is TRBV5-5; TRBD1 matches 8 bases. Here the CDR3 reads CASSWGTGEKLFF. The DNA for the CDR3 is TGTGCCAGCAGCTGGGGGACAGGAGAAAAACTGTTTTTT. The full variable domain, in which reference TRBV5-5 and TRBJ1-4 provide the parts outside the CDR3, is DAGVTQSPTHLIKTRGQQVTLRCSPISGHKSVSWYQQVLGQGPQFIFQYYEKEERGRGNFPDRFSARQFPNYSSELNVNALLLGDSALYLCASSWGTGEKLFFGSGTQLSVL.